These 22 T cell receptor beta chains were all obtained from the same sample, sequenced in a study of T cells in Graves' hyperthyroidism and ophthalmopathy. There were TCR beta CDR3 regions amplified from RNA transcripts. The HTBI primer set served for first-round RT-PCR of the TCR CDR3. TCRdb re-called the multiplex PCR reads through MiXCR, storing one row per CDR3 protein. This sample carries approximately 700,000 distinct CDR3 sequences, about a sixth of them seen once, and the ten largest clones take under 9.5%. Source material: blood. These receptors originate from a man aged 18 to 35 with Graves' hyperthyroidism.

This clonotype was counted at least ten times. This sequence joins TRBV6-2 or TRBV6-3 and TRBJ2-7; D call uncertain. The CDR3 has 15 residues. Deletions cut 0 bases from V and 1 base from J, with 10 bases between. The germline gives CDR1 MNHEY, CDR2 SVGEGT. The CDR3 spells CASSYSGWGSYEQYF. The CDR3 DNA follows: TGTGCCAGCAGTTACTCCGGATGGGGTTCCTACGAGCAGTACTTC.

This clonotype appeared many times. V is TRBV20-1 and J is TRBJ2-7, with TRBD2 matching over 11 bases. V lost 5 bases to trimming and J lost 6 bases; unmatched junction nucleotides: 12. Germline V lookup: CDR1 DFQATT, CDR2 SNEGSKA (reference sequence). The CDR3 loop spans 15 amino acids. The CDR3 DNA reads TGCAGTGCTGTAGCGGGAGGGCCAGTGGCGGTCGAGCAGTACTTC. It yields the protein CSAVAGGPVAVEQYF.

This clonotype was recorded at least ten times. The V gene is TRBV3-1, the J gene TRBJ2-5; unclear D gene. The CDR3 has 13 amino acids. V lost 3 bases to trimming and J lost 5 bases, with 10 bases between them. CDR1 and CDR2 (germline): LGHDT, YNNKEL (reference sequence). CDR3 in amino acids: CASSHRSWETQYF. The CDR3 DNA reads TGTGCCAGCAGCCACCGGTCCTGGGAGACCCAGTACTTC.

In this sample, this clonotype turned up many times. CDR3 sequence reads: CATSERDSGTEAFF. The CDR3 bases are TGTGCCACCAGTGAACGGGACAGCGGGACTGAAGCTTTCTTT. The chain employs TRBV24-1 and TRBJ1-1; 7 bases agree with TRBD1. The V segment lost 4 bases and the J segment 5 bases; nucleotides outside the gene matches: 6. The germline CDR1 and CDR2 sequences are KGHDR and SFDVKD. The CDR3 is made up of 14 amino acids.

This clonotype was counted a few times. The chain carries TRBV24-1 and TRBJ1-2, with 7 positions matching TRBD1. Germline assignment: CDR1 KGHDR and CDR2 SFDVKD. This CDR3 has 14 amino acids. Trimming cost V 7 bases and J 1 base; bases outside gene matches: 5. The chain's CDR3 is CATSYRGYNYGYTF. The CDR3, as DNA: TGTGCCACCAGCTACAGGGGATATAACTATGGCTACACCTTC.

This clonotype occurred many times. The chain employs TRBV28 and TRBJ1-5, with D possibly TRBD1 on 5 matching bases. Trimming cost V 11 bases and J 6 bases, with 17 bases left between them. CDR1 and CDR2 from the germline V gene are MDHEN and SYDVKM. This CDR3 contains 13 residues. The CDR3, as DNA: TGTGCCCACCCGGTGGGGGGAGCTCAGCCCCAGCATTTT. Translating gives CAHPVGGAQPQHF.

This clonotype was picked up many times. CDR3 sequence: CSARSPGGRNQPQHF. CDR3 DNA sequence: TGCAGTGCTAGGTCCCCCGGGGGCCGCAATCAGCCCCAGCATTTT. The chain uses TRBV20-1 and TRBJ1-5; possible D gene TRBD1, 6 bases. Germline lookup yields CDR1 DFQATT and CDR2 SNEGSKA (reference sequence). Trimming removed 3 bases from V and 2 bases from J, with 14 bases in between. The CDR3 consists of 15 residues.

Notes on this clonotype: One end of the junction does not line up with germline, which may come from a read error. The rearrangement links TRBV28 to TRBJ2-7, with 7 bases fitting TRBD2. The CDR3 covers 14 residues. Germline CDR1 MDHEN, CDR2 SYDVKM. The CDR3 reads CAGSFAGAIYEQYF. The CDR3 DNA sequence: TGTGCCGGCAGTTTTGCGGGAGCAATATACGAGCAGTACTTC.

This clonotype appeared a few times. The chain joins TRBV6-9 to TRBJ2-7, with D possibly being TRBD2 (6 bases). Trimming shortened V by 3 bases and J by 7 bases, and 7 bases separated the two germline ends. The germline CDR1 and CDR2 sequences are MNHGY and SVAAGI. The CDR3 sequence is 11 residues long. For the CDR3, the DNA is TGTGCCAGCAGTTACGGGACTGAGCAGTACTTC. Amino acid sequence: CASSYGTEQYF.

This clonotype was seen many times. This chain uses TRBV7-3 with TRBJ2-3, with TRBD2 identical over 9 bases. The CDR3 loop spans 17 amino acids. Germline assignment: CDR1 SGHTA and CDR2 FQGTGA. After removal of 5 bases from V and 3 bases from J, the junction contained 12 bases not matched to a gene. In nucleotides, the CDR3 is TGTGCCAGCAGCCCCGCCTACTTAGCGGGAGAGACAGATACGCAGTATTTT. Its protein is CASSPAYLAGETDTQYF. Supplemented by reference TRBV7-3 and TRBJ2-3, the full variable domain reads GAGVSQTPSNKVTEKGKYVELRCDPISGHTALYWYRQSLGQGPEFLIYFQGTGAADDSGLPNDRFFAVRPEGSVSTLKIQRTERGDSAVYLCASSPAYLAGETDTQYFGPGTRLTVL.

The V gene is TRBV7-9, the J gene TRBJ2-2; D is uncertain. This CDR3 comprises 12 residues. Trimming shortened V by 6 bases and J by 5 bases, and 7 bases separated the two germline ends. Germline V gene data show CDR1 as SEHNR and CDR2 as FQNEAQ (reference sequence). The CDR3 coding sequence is TGTGCCAGCAGACCGGCGACCGGGGAGCTGTTTTTT. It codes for CASRPATGELFF.

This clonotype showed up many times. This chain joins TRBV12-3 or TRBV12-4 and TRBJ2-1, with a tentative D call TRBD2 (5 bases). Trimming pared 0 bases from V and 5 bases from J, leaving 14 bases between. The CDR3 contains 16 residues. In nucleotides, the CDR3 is TGTGCCAGCAGTTTAGCGTACGGTAGCGTCCACAATGAGCAGTTCTTC. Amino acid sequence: CASSLAYGSVHNEQFF.

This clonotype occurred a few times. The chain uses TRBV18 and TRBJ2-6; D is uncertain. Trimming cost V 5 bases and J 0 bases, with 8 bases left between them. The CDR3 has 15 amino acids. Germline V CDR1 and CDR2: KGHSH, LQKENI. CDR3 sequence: CASSVQTSGANVLTF. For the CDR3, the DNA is TGTGCCAGCTCAGTTCAAACCTCTGGGGCCAACGTCCTGACTTTC.

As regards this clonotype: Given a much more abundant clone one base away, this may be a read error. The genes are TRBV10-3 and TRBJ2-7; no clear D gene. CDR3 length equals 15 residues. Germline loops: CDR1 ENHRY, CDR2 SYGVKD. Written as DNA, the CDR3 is TGTGCCATCAGTGAGTCGGCACCGTATTCCTACGGGCAGTACTTC. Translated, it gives CAISESAPYSYGQYF.

In nucleotides, the CDR3 is TGTGCCAGTCGCCGGGACACTTTTTTCAACAATGAGCAGTTCTTC. Its protein is CASRRDTFFNNEQFF. This chain connects TRBV19 to TRBJ2-1; a possible D gene is TRBD1 (6 bases). The CDR3 is 15 amino acids. Germline assignment: CDR1 LNHDA and CDR2 SQIVND (reference sequence). V lost 8 bases to trimming and J lost 5 bases, with 19 bases between them.

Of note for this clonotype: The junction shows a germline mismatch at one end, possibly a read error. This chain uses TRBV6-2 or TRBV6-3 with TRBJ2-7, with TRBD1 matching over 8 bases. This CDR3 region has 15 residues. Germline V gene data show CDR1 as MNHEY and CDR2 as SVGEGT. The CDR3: CVSVQSGGRSYEQYF. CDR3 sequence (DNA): TGTGTCAGCGTTCAATCAGGGGGCCGCTCCTACGAGCAGTACTTC.

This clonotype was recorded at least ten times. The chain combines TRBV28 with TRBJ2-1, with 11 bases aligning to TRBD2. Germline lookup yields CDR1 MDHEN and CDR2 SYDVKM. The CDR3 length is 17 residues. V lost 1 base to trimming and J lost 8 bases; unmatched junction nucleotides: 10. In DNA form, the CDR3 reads TGTGCCAGCAGTTTATCCCCACTAGCGGGAGTTGCCTATGAGCAGTTCTTC. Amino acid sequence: CASSLSPLAGVAYEQFF.

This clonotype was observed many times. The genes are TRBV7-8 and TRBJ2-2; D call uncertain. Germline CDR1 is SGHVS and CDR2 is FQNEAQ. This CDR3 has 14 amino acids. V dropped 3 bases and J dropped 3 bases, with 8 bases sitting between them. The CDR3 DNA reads TGTGCCAGCAGCTTTAAACGGGACACCGGGGAGCTGTTTTTT. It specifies CASSFKRDTGELFF. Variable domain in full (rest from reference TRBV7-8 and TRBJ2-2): GAGVSQSPRYKVAKRGQDVALRCDPISGHVSLFWYQQALGQGPEFLTYFQNEAQLDKSGLPSDRFFAERPEGSVSTLKIQRTQQEDSAVYLCASSFKRDTGELFFGEGSRLTVL.

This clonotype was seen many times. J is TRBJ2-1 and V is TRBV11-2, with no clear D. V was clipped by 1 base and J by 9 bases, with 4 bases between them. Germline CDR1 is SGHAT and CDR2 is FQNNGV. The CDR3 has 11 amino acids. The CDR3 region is CASSLVTEQFF. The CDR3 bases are TGTGCCAGCAGCTTAGTAACTGAGCAGTTCTTC. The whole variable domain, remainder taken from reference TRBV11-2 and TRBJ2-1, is EAGVAQSPRYKIIEKRQSVAFWCNPISGHATLYWYQQILGQGPKLLIQFQNNGVVDDSQLPKDRFSAERLKGVDSTLKIQPAKLEDSAVYLCASSLVTEQFFGPGTRLTVL.

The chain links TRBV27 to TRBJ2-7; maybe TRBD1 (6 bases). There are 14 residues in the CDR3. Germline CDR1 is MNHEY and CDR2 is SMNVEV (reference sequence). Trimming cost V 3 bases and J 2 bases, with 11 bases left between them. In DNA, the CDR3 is TGTGCCAGCAGTTTCCGGGGACAAACCTACGAGCAGTACTTC. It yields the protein CASSFRGQTYEQYF.

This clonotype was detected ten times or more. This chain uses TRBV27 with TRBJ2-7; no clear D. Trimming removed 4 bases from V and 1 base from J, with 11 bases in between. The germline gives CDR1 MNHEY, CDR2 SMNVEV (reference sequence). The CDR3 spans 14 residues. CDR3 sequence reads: CASSYKPESYEQYF. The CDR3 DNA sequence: TGTGCCAGCAGTTATAAACCTGAGTCCTACGAGCAGTACTTC.

DNA of the CDR3: TGCGCCAGCAGCTTGCAGGGAGGGATGGTCACTGAAGCTTTCTTT. This gives the protein CASSLQGGMVTEAFF. The chain links TRBV5-1 to TRBJ1-1, with D perhaps matching TRBD1 (5 bases). This CDR3 is built from 15 residues. V shed 1 base and J shed 4 bases, with 14 bases lying between them. From germline, CDR1 is SGHRS and CDR2 YFSETQ.